This passage covers 24 T cell receptor beta chains from one sample sequenced in a study of CD8+ T cells in alopecia areata. Extraction and reverse transcription of RNA yielded cDNA as the sequencing template. The assay was immunoSEQ multiplex PCR, and TCRdb's table has in-frame clones only and misses some. The sample records 120,000 or so clones, roughly 50% being singletons. Source material: NKG2D-low CD8+ T cells sorted from blood. All receptors derive from a human donor with alopecia areata.

The chain is built from TRBV11-2 and TRBJ2-3; D uncertain. CDR1 is SGHAT, CDR2 FQNNGV, per germline. This CDR3 spans 11 amino acids. The V end was cut by 4 bases, the J end by 10 bases, with 9 bases between. DNA of the CDR3: TGTGCCAGCAGCTCCCCTACCCCGCAGTATTTT. As protein: CASSSPTPQYF. Together with reference TRBV11-2 and TRBJ2-3, the CDR3 gives the full variable domain: EAGVAQSPRYKIIEKRQSVAFWCNPISGHATLYWYQQILGQGPKLLIQFQNNGVVDDSQLPKDRFSAERLKGVDSTLKIQPAKLEDSAVYLCASSSPTPQYFGPGTRLTVL.

The rearrangement joins TRBV28 to TRBJ2-7, with 8 bases aligning to TRBD2. CDR1 MDHEN and CDR2 SYDVKM come from the germline V gene. After removal of 5 bases from V and 3 bases from J, the junction contained 6 bases not matched to a gene. The CDR3 is 14 residues long. As DNA, the CDR3 is TGTGCCAGCAGTAATACGGGGGGGTACTACGAGCAGTACTTC. Protein: CASSNTGGYYEQYF.

This clone was picked up one time. The CDR3 is CAWSLAGGYEQYF. In DNA form, the CDR3 reads TGTGCCTGGTCACTAGCGGGGGGTTACGAGCAGTACTTC. The chain employs TRBV30 and TRBJ2-7, with TRBD2 matching over 12 bases. The ends lost 5 bases at V and 4 bases at J; junction bases unmatched: 3. Per the germline V gene, CDR1 is GTSNPN and CDR2 is SVGIG (reference sequence). The CDR3 length is 13 residues.

This chain uses TRBV9 with TRBJ1-2; tentatively, D is TRBD1 (5 bases). Germline lookup yields CDR1 SGDLS and CDR2 YYNGEE. CDR3 length: 15 residues. V lost 7 bases, J lost 3 bases, and 19 bases lay in between. The CDR3 DNA reads as TGTGCCAGCGGGGCGACGGGAATTGGTGACTATGGCTACACCTTC. It specifies CASGATGIGDYGYTF.

This clone appeared a few times. V gene TRBV11-2 combines with J gene TRBJ2-7, with unresolved D. The ends were cut back, 4 bases at V and 4 bases at J, with 11 bases in the middle. CDR3 length: 13 amino acids. The germline CDR1 and CDR2 sequences are SGHAT and FQNNGV. The CDR3 protein is CASSYRTDYEQYF. The CDR3 nucleotides read TGTGCCAGCAGCTACCGGACCGATTACGAGCAGTACTTC.

This clone was detected only a few times. This sequence joins TRBV14 and TRBJ2-7; D is perhaps TRBD1 or TRBD2 (5 bases each). There are 11 residues in the CDR3. V gave up 5 bases and J gave up 9 bases, with 11 bases separating them. Germline CDR1 is SGHDN and CDR2 is FVKESK. DNA of the CDR3: TGTGCCAGCAGCGACGGGACGACGCAGTACTTC. It yields the protein CASSDGTTQYF.

A few counts support this clone. The chain couples TRBV29-1 to TRBJ2-7; D is unclear. Between the trimmed V and J ends, which lost 5 bases and 3 bases, there was a span of 8 bases. The CDR3 consists of 11 residues. CDR1 and CDR2 from the germline V gene are SQVTM and ANQGSEA. CDR3 DNA: TGCAGCGTTTTACAGATCTACGAGCAGTACTTC. Its translation is CSVLQIYEQYF.

This chain connects TRBV30 to TRBJ1-2; no reliable D call. CDR1 is GTSNPN and CDR2 is SVGIG in the germline V gene (reference sequence). The length of the CDR3 is 10 residues. Trimming took 8 bases from V and 6 from J, leaving 10 bases between them. Written as DNA, the CDR3 is TGTGCCACCGAAAGCCATGGCTACACCTTC. Its translation: CATESHGYTF.

The V gene is TRBV30, the J gene TRBJ2-3; 9 positions agree with TRBD1. This CDR3 comprises 14 residues. Trimming cost V 1 base and J 3 bases; bases outside gene matches: 2. From germline, CDR1 is GTSNPN and CDR2 SVGIG (reference sequence). CDR3 sequence reads: CAWSGGQGTDTQYF. For the CDR3, the DNA is TGTGCCTGGAGTGGGGGACAGGGAACAGATACGCAGTATTTT.

The rearrangement uses TRBV6-6 and TRBJ2-5, with D hard to call. The CDR3 is 13 amino acids. The germline V and J ends were trimmed by 6 bases and 3 bases, with 11 bases remaining between them. Germline values: CDR1 MNHNY, CDR2 SVGAGI (reference sequence). The CDR3 DNA reads TGTGCCAGCAGGCGCTTGGTTGAAGAGACCCAGTACTTC. It encodes CASRRLVEETQYF.

The rearrangement uses TRBV29-1 and TRBJ2-2, with no clear D. This CDR3 has 12 residues. The V end was cut by 5 bases, the J end by 6 bases, with 10 bases between. Germline lookup yields CDR1 SQVTM and CDR2 ANQGSEA. Here the CDR3 reads CSVFESSGELFF. CDR3 nucleotide sequence: TGCAGCGTTTTTGAATCGTCCGGGGAGCTGTTTTTT.

V usage is TRBV29-1 and J usage is TRBJ1-1; D gene unclear. This CDR3 spans 11 amino acids. Germline CDR1 and CDR2: SQVTM and ANQGSEA. Trimming removed 6 bases from V and 7 bases from J, with 12 bases in between. The CDR3 sequence is CSVMINGEAFF. The CDR3 DNA follows: TGCAGCGTAATGATTAATGGTGAAGCTTTCTTT.

This chain connects TRBV5-6 to TRBJ1-1; D is possibly TRBD1 (6 bases). Germline assignment: CDR1 SGHDT and CDR2 YYEEEE. The CDR3 totals 11 residues. V shed 6 bases and J shed 6 bases, with 9 bases lying between them. Written as DNA, the CDR3 is TGTGCCAGCAAGGGGGGACCTGAAGCTTTCTTT. Residues: CASKGGPEAFF.

Concerning this clone itself: The junction differs from germline at one of its ends, possibly a read error. V usage is TRBV29-1 and J usage is TRBJ2-7, with D unresolved. CDR1 SQVTM and CDR2 ANQGSEA come from the germline V gene. The CDR3 length is 13 residues. The CDR3 DNA reads TGCAGCGCCCTAGGTGGACCTACCTACGATCAGTACTTC. It specifies CSALGGPTYDQYF.

CDR3 nucleotides: TGCAGCGCGATCGGACATGGCGACGAGCAGTACTTC. Its protein is CSAIGHGDEQYF. V gene TRBV29-1 combines with J gene TRBJ2-7; the D gene is possibly TRBD1 (5 bases). Germline V gene data show CDR1 as SQVTM and CDR2 as ANQGSEA. Trimming pared 7 bases from V and 5 bases from J, leaving 15 bases between. This CDR3 region has 12 residues.

This clone was observed a handful of times. The chain joins TRBV23-1 to TRBJ1-1; TRBD1 is a possible D gene (5 bases). TRBV23-1 is identified as an open reading frame with a role that is uncertain. V was cut by 0 bases and J by 1 base, with 12 bases left in between. The CDR3 sequence is 16 residues long. The CDR3 region has the DNA TGCGCCAGCAGTCAATCTTCCCCAGACAGGAACACTGAAGCTTTCTTT. Protein sequence: CASSQSSPDRNTEAFF.

In this sample, this clone turned up a few times. The chain has TRBV29-1 and TRBJ2-1; 9 bases map to TRBD1. J lost 5 bases, V lost 1 base, and 6 bases had no gene match. The V gene's germline CDR1 is SQVTM and CDR2 ANQGSEA. The CDR3 is 15 amino acids. The chain's CDR3 is CSVEVGQGFNNEQFF. The CDR3 region has the DNA TGCAGCGTTGAAGTCGGACAGGGGTTCAACAATGAGCAGTTCTTC.

The chain has TRBV5-1 and TRBJ1-1; D unresolved. In germline, CDR1 is SGHRS, CDR2 YFSETQ. The CDR3 loop spans 14 amino acids. V dropped 4 bases and J dropped 0 bases, with 10 bases sitting between them. The CDR3 reads CASSRTTMNTEAFF. The CDR3 bases are TGCGCCAGCAGCCGAACAACCATGAACACTGAAGCTTTCTTT.

This chain links TRBV5-6 with TRBJ2-3, with D possibly being TRBD1 (6 bases). Germline V gene data show CDR1 as SGHDT and CDR2 as YYEEEE. V gave up 0 bases and J gave up 4 bases, with 9 bases separating them. This CDR3 is built from 14 residues. The CDR3 spells CASSLGGHADTQYF. Here the CDR3 DNA reads TGTGCCAGCAGCTTGGGGGGGCATGCAGATACGCAGTATTTT.

The V call is TRBV25-1, the J call TRBJ2-5; D possibly corresponds to TRBD2 (6 bases). The CDR3 is made up of 14 amino acids. Trimming shortened V by 2 bases and J by 9 bases, and 16 bases separated the two germline ends. CDR1 is MGHDK, CDR2 SYGVNS, per germline. The CDR3 bases are TGTGCCAGCAGTGAACAAGGGGACTCTGGGGCCCAGTACTTC. The encoded protein is CASSEQGDSGAQYF. Drawing the rest from reference TRBV25-1 and TRBJ2-5, the complete variable domain is EADIYQTPRYLVIGTGKKITLECSQTMGHDKMYWYQQDPGMELHLIHYSYGVNSTEKGDLSSESTVSRIRTEHFPLTLESARPSHTSQYLCASSEQGDSGAQYFGPGTRLLVL.

The chain uses TRBV9 and TRBJ2-2, with no clear D. The V gene's germline CDR1 is SGDLS and CDR2 YYNGEE. Trimming left V 4 bases short and J 6 bases short, with 7 bases between. This CDR3 is built from 12 residues. The CDR3 loop is CASSISSGELFF. The CDR3 nucleotides read TGTGCCAGCAGCATCTCTTCCGGGGAGCTGTTTTTT.

V gene TRBV30 combines with J gene TRBJ2-7; the D call may be TRBD1 or TRBD2 (5 bases each). Looked up from germline, CDR1 is GTSNPN and CDR2 is SVGIG (reference sequence). The CDR3 loop spans 13 amino acids. V shed 8 bases and J shed 6 bases, with 20 bases lying between them. The CDR3 DNA sequence: TGTGCCGGGGAAGGGGCCCGGGGAACCGAGCAGTACTTC. Translated: CAGEGARGTEQYF.

Written as DNA, the CDR3 is TGCGCCAGCAGCCAATGGGGAATCACTGAAGCTTTCTTT. Protein sequence: CASSQWGITEAFF. The V gene is TRBV4-1, the J gene TRBJ1-1; D gene unclear. The V and J ends lost 2 bases and 4 bases respectively, with 8 bases between them. CDR3 length: 13 amino acids. Germline CDR1 reads MGHRA; CDR2 reads YSYEKL.

The chain couples TRBV7-3 to TRBJ2-5; TRBD1 aligns across 8 bases. Looked up from germline, CDR1 is SGHTA and CDR2 is FQGTGA. Trimming cost V 3 bases and J 5 bases; bases outside gene matches: 5. The length of the CDR3 is 14 residues. CDR3 sequence (DNA): TGTGCCAGCAGCTTTACAGGGGGGCATGAGACCCAGTACTTC. Translated, it gives CASSFTGGHETQYF.